Following are 25 T cell receptor beta chains from one sample sequenced in a study of graft-versus-host responses after intestinal transplantation (dated by TCRdb to the early 2020s). The antigens for these receptors are not known. The library relied on the immunoSEQ multiplex PCR assay. TCRdb carries this immuneACCESS record with in-frame sequences only. Its versions omit some clonotypes, under half of them owing to an unresolved V gene in the studies checked, with the rest unexplained. The table for this sample lists about 100,000 clones; 87% of them were counted only once. The ten largest clonotypes hold more than 0.75% of the sample. The sample's time point label, in plain terms: cells obtained before transplantation from donor or recipient. The starting material was unstimulated CD4+ T cells sorted from spleen or lymph node cells, obtained before transplant. The receptor set was obtained from a human donor who was the organ donor for an intestinal transplant.

The chain carries TRBV5-4 and TRBJ2-3, with D unclear. V dropped 2 bases and J dropped 6 bases, with 13 bases sitting between them. From germline, CDR1 is SGHNT and CDR2 YYREEE (reference sequence). CDR3 length: 14 amino acids. This CDR3 reads CASSLQGPGDTQYF. In nucleotides, the CDR3 is TGTGCCAGCAGCTTACAAGGCCCCGGTGATACGCAGTATTTT.

This clone appeared a few times. The chain has TRBV14 and TRBJ2-7; 9 bases align to TRBD2. Trimming removed 3 bases from V and 3 bases from J; junction bases left unmatched: 12. The CDR3 is made up of 17 amino acids. CDR1 and CDR2 from the germline V gene are SGHDN and FVKESK. This CDR3 reads CASSQGAGGWFGYEQYF. For the CDR3, the DNA is TGTGCCAGCAGCCAGGGAGCGGGGGGCTGGTTTGGCTACGAGCAGTACTTC.

The chain recombines TRBV7-9 with TRBJ2-5; unclear D gene. From germline, CDR1 is SEHNR and CDR2 FQNEAQ (reference sequence). The CDR3 sequence is 16 residues long. V shed 2 bases and J shed 3 bases, with 16 bases lying between them. The CDR3 loop reads CASSLMGASPEETQYF. In nucleotides, the CDR3 is TGTGCCAGCAGCTTAATGGGCGCCTCTCCGGAAGAGACCCAGTACTTC.

This chain joins TRBV29-1 and TRBJ1-1; TRBD1 might be the D (6 bases). With 4 bases removed from V and 4 bases from J, the gap between germline ends came to 13 bases. The CDR3 covers 13 residues. Germline loops: CDR1 SQVTM, CDR2 ANQGSEA. The CDR3 region is CSVAQGYGTEAFF. DNA for the CDR3: TGCAGCGTTGCACAGGGTTATGGCACTGAAGCTTTCTTT. The whole variable domain, filled in from reference TRBV29-1 and TRBJ1-1, reads SAVISQKPSRDICQRGTSLTIQCQVDSQVTMMFWYRQQPGQSLTLIATANQGSEATYESGFVIDKFPISRPNLTFSTLTVSNMSPEDSSIYLCSVAQGYGTEAFFGQGTRLTVV.

The chain is built from TRBV9 and TRBJ1-4; perhaps TRBD1 as D (6 bases). The CDR3 is 15 residues long. V gave up 0 bases and J gave up 4 bases, with 10 bases separating them. In germline, CDR1 is SGDLS, CDR2 YYNGEE. CDR3 bases: TGTGCCAGCAGCGTAGGGGGGCAAGGTAATGAAAAACTGTTTTTT. Translated: CASSVGGQGNEKLFF.

The rearrangement uses TRBV30 and TRBJ1-2, with D unclear. The CDR3 contains 11 residues. V lost 3 bases, J lost 5 bases, and 7 bases lay in between. The V gene's germline CDR1 is GTSNPN and CDR2 SVGIG (reference sequence). CDR3: CAWSGVYGYTF. The CDR3 bases are TGTGCCTGGAGCGGGGTTTATGGCTACACCTTC.

The J gene is TRBJ2-7, the V gene TRBV5-1; 11 positions agree with TRBD1. The CDR3 has 13 amino acids. Germline CDR1 is SGHRS and CDR2 is YFSETQ. Trimming removed 6 bases from V and 3 bases from J; junction bases left unmatched: 2. Here the CDR3 DNA reads TGCGCCAGCACCGGGACAGGGGGCTACGAGCAGTACTTC. Residues: CASTGTGGYEQYF.

The chain couples TRBV5-1 to TRBJ1-4; D is unresolved. The germline CDR1 and CDR2 sequences are SGHRS and YFSETQ. V lost 3 bases to trimming and J lost 6 bases, with 12 bases between them. The CDR3 is 14 residues long. CDR3 in amino acids: CASSYIDRDEKLFF. CDR3 bases: TGCGCCAGCAGCTATATCGATCGGGATGAAAAACTGTTTTTT.

The count of this clone is one. V gene TRBV4-2 combines with J gene TRBJ1-4; D uncertain. Per germline, CDR1 LGHNA and CDR2 YNFKEQ. The CDR3 totals 12 residues. V lost 10 bases to trimming and J lost 0 bases, with 6 bases between them. As DNA, the CDR3 is TGTGCCACCAGAGCAACTAATGAAAAACTGTTTTTT. Amino acid sequence: CATRATNEKLFF.

This chain joins TRBV5-1 and TRBJ1-2; TRBD1 matches at 7 bases. V was pared by 0 bases and J by 1 base, with 0 bases of the junction left unmatched. Germline V gene data show CDR1 as SGHRS and CDR2 as YFSETQ. This CDR3 comprises 14 residues. The CDR3 DNA is TGCGCCAGCAGCTTGGACAGGGGTAACTATGGCTACACCTTC. This codes for CASSLDRGNYGYTF.

About this clone itself: Different DNA sequences within this sample yield the same CDR3. The chain carries TRBV20-1 and TRBJ2-5; D is unresolved. Germline CDR1 and CDR2: DFQATT and SNEGSKA (reference sequence). The CDR3 has 11 residues. Deletions cut 3 bases from V and 0 bases from J, with 2 bases between. In DNA form, the CDR3 reads TGCAGTGCTAGTCACCAAGAGACCCAGTACTTC. Amino acid sequence: CSASHQETQYF.

In its sample, this clone was seen once. V and J are TRBV11-2 and TRBJ2-3; 9 bases agree with TRBD2. Germline loops: CDR1 SGHAT, CDR2 FQNNGV. Trimming at V came to 5 bases and at J to 4 bases, leaving 7 bases not matched to a gene. The CDR3 sequence is 15 residues long. The CDR3 reads CASSRLAGLSDTQYF. The CDR3 DNA follows: TGTGCCAGCAGCCGCCTAGCGGGGTTGTCAGATACGCAGTATTTT.

The chain employs TRBV9 and TRBJ2-1; a weak D match, TRBD1 (6 bases). Trimming shortened V by 4 bases and J by 6 bases, and 17 bases separated the two germline ends. This CDR3 comprises 15 residues. Germline assignment: CDR1 SGDLS and CDR2 YYNGEE. For the CDR3, the DNA is TGTGCCAGCAGCTCCACAGTAGCCAGGGGCAATGAGCAGTTCTTC. Translation gives CASSSTVARGNEQFF.

This rearrangement joins TRBV7-3 to TRBJ2-7; D could derive from TRBD1 or TRBD2 (6 bases each). Per the germline V gene, CDR1 is SGHTA and CDR2 is FQGTGA. Trimming cost V 3 bases and J 2 bases, with 14 bases left between them. The CDR3 runs to 15 residues. The CDR3: CASSFKGGWAYEQYF. The DNA for the CDR3 is TGTGCCAGCAGCTTTAAGGGGGGCTGGGCCTACGAGCAGTACTTC. The entire variable domain, with the rest obtained from reference TRBV7-3 and TRBJ2-7, is as follows: GAGVSQTPSNKVTEKGKYVELRCDPISGHTALYWYRQSLGQGPEFLIYFQGTGAADDSGLPNDRFFAVRPEGSVSTLKIQRTERGDSAVYLCASSFKGGWAYEQYFGPGTRLTVT.

The J gene is TRBJ2-7, the V gene TRBV6-1, with D hard to call. From germline, CDR1 is MNHNS and CDR2 SASEGT. V was clipped by 6 bases and J by 6 bases, with 6 bases between them. The CDR3 consists of 10 residues. For the CDR3, the DNA is TGTGCCAGCAGAGATCGCGAGCAGTACTTC. Protein: CASRDREQYF.

The rearrangement joins TRBV7-2 to TRBJ1-2; D unclear. Per the germline V gene, CDR1 is SGHTA and CDR2 is FQGNSA. Trimming pared 4 bases from V and 8 bases from J, leaving 14 bases between. This CDR3 spans 13 amino acids. The CDR3 reads CASSWTAFRGYTF. CDR3 sequence (DNA): TGTGCCAGCAGCTGGACGGCCTTCCGGGGCTACACCTTC.

On this clone: An end of the junction differs from the germline gene, which may be a read error. V is TRBV28 and J is TRBJ2-7, with D unresolved. Per germline, CDR1 MDHEN and CDR2 SYDVKM. This CDR3 is built from 14 residues. The CDR3 here is CASSFILDTYGQYF. DNA of the CDR3: TGTGCCAGCAGTTTCATCTTAGATACCTACGGGCAGTACTTC.

V is TRBV9 and J is TRBJ1-6; unclear D gene. Germline V gene data show CDR1 as SGDLS and CDR2 as YYNGEE. The CDR3 covers 18 residues. With 5 bases removed from V and 4 bases from J, the gap between germline ends came to 22 bases. The CDR3 loop reads CASSRVVGPGRYNSPLHF. CDR3 coding DNA: TGTGCCAGCAGTCGGGTTGTAGGTCCGGGTCGATATAATTCACCCCTCCACTTT.

The chain employs TRBV19 and TRBJ1-4; a possible D gene is TRBD1 (6 bases). CDR1 and CDR2 from the germline V gene are LNHDA and SQIVND (reference sequence). Trimming took off 7 bases at V and 4 bases at J, with 16 bases between the two ends. There are 15 residues in the CDR3. The CDR3 nucleotides read TGTGCCAGTACCCCACAGGGAAACCTTAATGAAAAACTGTTTTTT. This encodes CASTPQGNLNEKLFF.

The rearrangement links TRBV5-1 to TRBJ1-2; the D gene is possibly TRBD1 (5 bases). There are 13 residues in the CDR3. CDR1 SGHRS and CDR2 YFSETQ come from the germline V gene. The V gene lost 4 bases and the J gene lost 10 bases, with 17 bases spanning the gap. The CDR3: CASSPPGGTLYTF. The CDR3 nucleotides read TGCGCCAGCAGCCCCCCGGGGGGGACGCTCTACACCTTC.

V usage is TRBV7-2 and J usage is TRBJ1-2; TRBD1 is a possible D gene (5 bases). Trimming pared 5 bases from V and 8 bases from J, leaving 21 bases between. This CDR3 contains 15 residues. In germline, CDR1 is SGHTA, CDR2 FQGNSA. The CDR3 region has the DNA TGTGCCAGCAGCAACTCGCAGGGAGGTCAAGGAGGCTACACCTTC. This translates into CASSNSQGGQGGYTF.

The chain uses TRBV19 and TRBJ2-3; 9 positions agree with TRBD2. The CDR3 extends over 16 amino acids. The trim removed 6 bases at V and 4 bases at J, leaving 11 bases unmatched. In germline, CDR1 is LNHDA, CDR2 SQIVND (reference sequence). The CDR3 reads CASSPSKRGAADTQYF. The DNA of the CDR3 is TGTGCCAGTAGCCCGTCCAAGCGGGGGGCGGCAGATACGCAGTATTTT.

The rearrangement uses TRBV4-1 and TRBJ2-7, with D possibly being TRBD1 (5 bases). The V and J ends lost 1 base and 3 bases respectively, with 19 bases between them. This CDR3 is 17 amino acids long. Per germline, CDR1 MGHRA and CDR2 YSYEKL. CDR3 nucleotide sequence: TGCGCCAGCAGCCAAGCCCCCGGCCGCAGGGCGGACTACGAGCAGTACTTC. Translation gives CASSQAPGRRADYEQYF.

This sequence joins TRBV18 and TRBJ1-4; perhaps TRBD1 as D (6 bases). The V end was cut by 3 bases, the J end by 3 bases, with 11 bases between. CDR3 length equals 15 residues. Germline V CDR1 and CDR2: KGHSH, LQKENI. The CDR3 DNA sequence: TGTGCCAGCTCACCGAACAGGGACGCTAATGAAAAACTGTTTTTT. Amino acid sequence: CASSPNRDANEKLFF. Complete variable domain (other parts from reference TRBV18 and TRBJ1-4): NAGVMQNPRHLVRRRGQEARLRCSPMKGHSHVYWYRQLPEEGLKFMVYLQKENIIDESGMPKERFSAEFPKEGPSILRIQQVVRGDSAAYFCASSPNRDANEKLFFGSGTQLSVL.

Only a few counts were recorded for this clone. This rearrangement joins TRBV19 to TRBJ1-5; TRBD1 is a possible D gene (5 bases). CDR3 length equals 16 residues. Per germline, CDR1 LNHDA and CDR2 SQIVND (reference sequence). Trimming removed 0 bases from V and 6 bases from J, with 15 bases in between. CDR3 sequence (DNA): TGTGCCAGTAGTATAGAGGCAGGGAGATCGAGTCAGCCCCAGCATTTT. Its translation: CASSIEAGRSSQPQHF.